This T cell receptor (beta chain) came from a study of Ad26.COV2.S vaccination and SARS-CoV-2 variants. Study information: In the study, Ad26.COV2.S was injected intramuscularly once, or twice 56 days apart. General study points: Spike-specific responses of CD8+ and CD4+ T cells were reported to display substantial breadth after vaccination. Responses of T cells in total may have been underestimated by the TCR breadth and depth analyses.

Trimming took off 2 bases at V and 3 bases at J, with 10 bases between the two ends. In germline, CDR1 is MNHEY, CDR2 SVGAGI. There are 14 residues in the CDR3. TCRdb's copy holds only in-frame clones and misses some; the assay was immunoSEQ multiplex PCR. This sample has about 460,000 clones, with 70% to 90% found just once. Treatment: about 20 received Ad26.COV2.S at low or high dose, single or two shots; several received placebo; per-sample allocation not given. The investigators took samples on day 63 after the first vaccine or placebo injection. Turning to this clone: Antigen unknown.

The TCR originated in a person aged 18-65 years who received the Ad26.COV2.S COVID-19 vaccine or a placebo. V gene TRBV6-5 combines with J gene TRBJ1-2; D call uncertain. Sequenced here: peripheral blood, sampled in a trial of Ad26.COV2.S vaccine versus placebo. CDR3 DNA: TGTGCCAGCAGTTACCAACCGATTTACTATGGCTACACCTTC. It encodes CASSYQPIYYGYTF.